This T cell receptor beta chain was obtained from a study of T cell responses to AZD1222 COVID-19 vaccine. Turning to the study itself: Samples with a second dose at about 4 or about 12 weeks were pooled together.

The CDR3 has 14 residues. V was trimmed by 5 bases and J by 7 bases, leaving 15 bases between them. The germline gives CDR1 MNHEY, CDR2 SVGAGI. Study outcomes and limitations: Per reports, nearly half of all spike-specific TCRs target regions that are unmutated in variants. Every sample of the repertoires postdated the peak T cell response.

As concerns this clone: Its specificity is not known.

TCRdb keeps only in-frame clones here, not all; method: immunoSEQ multiplex PCR. The table includes 130,000 to 150,000 clones, roughly nine tenths detected once. This receptor was obtained from an adult in good health. The chain carries TRBV6-5 and TRBJ1-5, with D tentatively TRBD1 (6 bases). The source material was peripheral blood, sampled on day 0 of AZD1222 vaccination. CDR3 amino acids: CASSPTRGGQPQHF. As DNA, the CDR3 is TGTGCCAGCAGTCCCACCCGTGGGGGCCAGCCCCAGCATTTT.